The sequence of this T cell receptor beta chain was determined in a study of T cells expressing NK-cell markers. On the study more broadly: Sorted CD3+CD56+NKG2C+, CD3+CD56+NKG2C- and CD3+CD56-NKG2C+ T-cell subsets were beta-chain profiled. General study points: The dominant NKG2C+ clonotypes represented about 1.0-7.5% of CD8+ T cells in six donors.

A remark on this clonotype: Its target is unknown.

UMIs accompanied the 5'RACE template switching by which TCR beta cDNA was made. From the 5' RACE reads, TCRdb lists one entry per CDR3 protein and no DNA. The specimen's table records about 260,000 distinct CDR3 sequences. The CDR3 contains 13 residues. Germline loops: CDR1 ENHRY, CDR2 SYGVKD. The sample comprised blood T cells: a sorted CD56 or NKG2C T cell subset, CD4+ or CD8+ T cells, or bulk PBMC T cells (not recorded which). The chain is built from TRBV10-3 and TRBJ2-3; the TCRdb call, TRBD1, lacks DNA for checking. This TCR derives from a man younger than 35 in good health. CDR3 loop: CAISAPGQGRQYF.